The T cell receptor beta chain described here comes from a study of T cell responses to AZD1222 COVID-19 vaccine. The method was immunoSEQ multiplex PCR; TCRdb's version includes in-frame clones alone and lacks a portion of them. The table has 150,000 or so clones, 80% to 95% seen once. There are 13 residues in the CDR3. CDR1 and CDR2 (germline): MNHEY, SVGAGI. The germline V and J ends were trimmed by 5 bases and 4 bases, with 12 bases remaining between them. The gene calls are TRBV6-5 and TRBJ2-7; tentatively, D is TRBD1 (6 bases). Sample: peripheral blood, taken on day 0 of MenACWY control vaccination. The clonotype comes from an adult in good health. The CDR3 bases are TGTGCCAGCAGTAAACTGGACAGTTACGAGCAGTACTTC. Translated, it gives CASSKLDSYEQYF.